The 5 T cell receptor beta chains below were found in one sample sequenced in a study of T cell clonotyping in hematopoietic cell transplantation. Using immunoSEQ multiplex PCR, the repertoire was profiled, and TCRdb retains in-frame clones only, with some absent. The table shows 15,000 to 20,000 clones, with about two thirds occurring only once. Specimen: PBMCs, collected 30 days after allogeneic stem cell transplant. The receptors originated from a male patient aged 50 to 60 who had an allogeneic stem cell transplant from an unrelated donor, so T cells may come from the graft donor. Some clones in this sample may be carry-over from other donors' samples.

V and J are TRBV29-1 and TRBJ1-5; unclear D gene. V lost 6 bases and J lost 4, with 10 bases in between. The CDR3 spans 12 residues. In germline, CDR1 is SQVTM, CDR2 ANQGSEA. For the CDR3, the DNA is TGCAGCGTCCTGGACGGGAATCAGCCCCAGCATTTT. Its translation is CSVLDGNQPQHF. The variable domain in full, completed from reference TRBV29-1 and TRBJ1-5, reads SAVISQKPSRDICQRGTSLTIQCQVDSQVTMMFWYRQQPGQSLTLIATANQGSEATYESGFVIDKFPISRPNLTFSTLTVSNMSPEDSSIYLCSVLDGNQPQHFGDGTRLSIL.

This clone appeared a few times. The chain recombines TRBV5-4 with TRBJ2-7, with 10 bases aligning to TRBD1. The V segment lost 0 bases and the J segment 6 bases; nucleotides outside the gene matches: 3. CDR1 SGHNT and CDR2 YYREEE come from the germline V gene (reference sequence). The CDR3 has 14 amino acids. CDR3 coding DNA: TGTGCCAGCAGCTTGGAAGGGACAGGGGTCGAGCAGTACTTC. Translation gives CASSLEGTGVEQYF.

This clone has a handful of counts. DNA of the CDR3: TGTGCCAGCAGCTCCGGGGGGGTCGAAAAACTGTTTTTT. Translated, it gives CASSSGGVEKLFF. This rearrangement joins TRBV6-5 to TRBJ1-4, with D perhaps matching TRBD1 (5 bases). Trimming left V 6 bases short and J 8 bases short, with 13 bases between. Germline CDR1 and CDR2: MNHEY and SVGAGI. CDR3 size: 13 residues.

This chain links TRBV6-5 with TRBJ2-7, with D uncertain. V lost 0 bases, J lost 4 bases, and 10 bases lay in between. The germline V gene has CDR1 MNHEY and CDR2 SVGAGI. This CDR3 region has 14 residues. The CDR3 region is CASSYSRMGYEQYF. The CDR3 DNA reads TGTGCCAGCAGTTACTCCAGGATGGGATACGAGCAGTACTTC.

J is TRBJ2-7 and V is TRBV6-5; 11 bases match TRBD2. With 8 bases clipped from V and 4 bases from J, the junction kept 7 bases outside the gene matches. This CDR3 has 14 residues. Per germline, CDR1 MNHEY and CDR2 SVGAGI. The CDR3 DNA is TGTGCCAGCGGGGGGGCTAGCGGGAGGTACGAGCAGTACTTC. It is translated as CASGGASGRYEQYF.